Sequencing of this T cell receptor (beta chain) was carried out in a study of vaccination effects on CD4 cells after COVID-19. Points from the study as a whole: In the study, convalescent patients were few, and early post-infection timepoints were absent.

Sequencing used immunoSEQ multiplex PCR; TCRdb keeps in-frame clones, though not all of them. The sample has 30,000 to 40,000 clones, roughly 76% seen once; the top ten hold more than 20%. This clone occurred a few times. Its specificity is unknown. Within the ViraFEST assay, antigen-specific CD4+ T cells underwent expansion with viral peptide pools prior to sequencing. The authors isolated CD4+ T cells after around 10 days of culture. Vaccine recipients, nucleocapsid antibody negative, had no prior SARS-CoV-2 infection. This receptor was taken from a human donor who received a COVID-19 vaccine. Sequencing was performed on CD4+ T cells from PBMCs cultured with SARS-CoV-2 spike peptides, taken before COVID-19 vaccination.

The CDR3 here is CASSGQASGSPLHF. The CDR3 bases are TGTGCCAGCAGTGGACAGGCCTCGGGGTCACCCCTCCACTTT. J is TRBJ1-6 and V is TRBV2, with TRBD1 as a possible D gene (6 bases). The CDR3 has 14 residues. The V end was cut by 4 bases, the J end by 10 bases, with 14 bases between. Per the germline V gene, CDR1 is SNHLY and CDR2 is FYNNEI.